These T cell receptor beta chains were read from a single sample in a study of blood T cell repertoires in COVID-19. Assay: immunoSEQ multiplex PCR; the TCRdb copy retains only in-frame clones and omits some. The profile shows roughly 250,000 clones, approximately 80% of them singletons. The material sequenced was peripheral blood. The receptors originated from a woman aged 70-85 years with acute or convalescent COVID-19. The CDR3 runs from the conserved cysteine through the conserved F or W. The D gene is left open where the match is weak. Clone sizes are given selectively: once, few, many, or a class where the clone is expanded.

v_gene	len	d_gene	j_gene	abundance	CDR3nt	CDR3aa
TRBV7-9	15	.	TRBJ2-5	.	TGTGCCAGCAGCCCCCGGGCTAGCCCGGCAGAGACCCAGTACTTC	CASSPRASPAETQYF
TRBV7-8	15	.	TRBJ1-2	.	TGTGCCAGCAGCTTGCTTGCGCAGGGATCTCTTGGCTACACCTTC	CASSLLAQGSLGYTF
TRBV4-2	18	TRBD2	TRBJ2-2	.	TGTGCCAGCAGCCAAGAGCAACGGGGGGGCCTGAACACCGGGGAGCTGTTTTTT	CASSQEQRGGLNTGELFF
TRBV7-2	13	.	TRBJ1-5	.	TGTGCCAGCAGCCCAGGAGGGTTGGAGCCCCAGCATTTT	CASSPGGLEPQHF
TRBV28	12	.	TRBJ1-3	.	TGTGTCCTCCGGGGAGGTGGAAACACCATATATTTT	CVLRGGGNTIYF
TRBV30	12	TRBD1	TRBJ1-2	once	TGTGCCTCGGACAGGGGGCGAGGGGGCTACACCTTC	CASDRGRGGYTF
TRBV5-6	13	.	TRBJ1-1	.	TGTGCCAGCAGCTCCACAGTTAACACTGAAGCTTTCTTT	CASSSTVNTEAFF
TRBV18	13	TRBD1	TRBJ1-5	.	TGTGCCAGCTCACCGGGACAGGGCCAGCCCCAGCATTTT	CASSPGQGQPQHF
TRBV9	12	.	TRBJ1-1	.	TGTGCCAGCAGCGTAGGCAGGGGACAAGCTTTCTTT	CASSVGRGQAFF
TRBV5-1	14	TRBD1	TRBJ1-5	.	TGCGCCAGCAGCTTGGAGGGGGCGGATCAGCCCCAGCATTTT	CASSLEGADQPQHF
TRBV5-1	16	TRBD1	TRBJ1-6	.	TGCGCCAGCAGCATCGACGGACAGGGTGGTGATTCACCCCTCCACTTT	CASSIDGQGGDSPLHF
TRBV7-2	13	.	TRBJ1-1	.	TGTGCCAGCAGCTTAACACCTAGCTCTGAAGCTTTCTTT	CASSLTPSSEAFF
TRBV30	15	TRBD1	TRBJ2-7	.	TGTGCCTGGAGTCTCACAGGGGGTAGCACCTACGAGCAGTACTTC	CAWSLTGGSTYEQYF
TRBV6-5	15	.	TRBJ2-1	.	TGTGCCAGCAGTTACACTTCATCGTCCTACAATGAGCAGTTCTTC	CASSYTSSSYNEQFF
TRBV7-2	15	.	TRBJ2-2	.	TGTGCCAGCAGCTTGGGCGGGGAGAACACCGGGGAGCTGTTTTTT	CASSLGGENTGELFF
TRBV4-1	14	TRBD1	TRBJ2-1	.	TGCGCCAGCAGCCGTGACAGGGGTTATAATGAGCAGTTCTTC	CASSRDRGYNEQFF
TRBV5-8	15	TRBD1	TRBJ1-2	.	TGTGCCAGCAGCTCGGGGGACAGAAGACCTATGGGCTACACCTTC	CASSSGDRRPMGYTF
TRBV9	16	TRBD1	TRBJ1-2	.	TGTGCCAGCAGCCCTGGGGACAGAGGTTCTAACTATGGCTACACCTTC	CASSPGDRGSNYGYTF
TRBV27	16	.	TRBJ1-2	few	TGTGCCAGCAGTTCACAATCTACAGCGGGGGCCTATGGCTACACCTTC	CASSSQSTAGAYGYTF
TRBV12-3/TRBV12-4	13	TRBD1	TRBJ1-2	.	TGTGCCAGCAGCAGACAGGGTAGCTATGGCTACACCTTC	CASSRQGSYGYTF